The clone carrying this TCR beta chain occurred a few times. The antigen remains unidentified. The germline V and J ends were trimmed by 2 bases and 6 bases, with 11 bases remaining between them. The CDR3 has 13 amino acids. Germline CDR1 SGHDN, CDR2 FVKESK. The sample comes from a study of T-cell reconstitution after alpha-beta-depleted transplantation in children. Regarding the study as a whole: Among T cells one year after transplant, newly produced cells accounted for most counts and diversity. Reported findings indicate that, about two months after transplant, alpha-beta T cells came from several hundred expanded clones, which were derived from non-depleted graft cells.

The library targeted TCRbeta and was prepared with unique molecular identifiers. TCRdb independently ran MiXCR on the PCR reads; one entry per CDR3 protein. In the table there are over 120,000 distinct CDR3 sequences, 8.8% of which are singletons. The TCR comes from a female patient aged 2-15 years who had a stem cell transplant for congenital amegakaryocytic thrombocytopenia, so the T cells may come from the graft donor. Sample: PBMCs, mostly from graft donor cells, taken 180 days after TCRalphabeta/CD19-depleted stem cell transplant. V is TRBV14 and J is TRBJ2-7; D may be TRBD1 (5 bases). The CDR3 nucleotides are TGTGCCAGCAGCCAAATAAGGGGCTCCGAGCAGTACTTC. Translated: CASSQIRGSEQYF.